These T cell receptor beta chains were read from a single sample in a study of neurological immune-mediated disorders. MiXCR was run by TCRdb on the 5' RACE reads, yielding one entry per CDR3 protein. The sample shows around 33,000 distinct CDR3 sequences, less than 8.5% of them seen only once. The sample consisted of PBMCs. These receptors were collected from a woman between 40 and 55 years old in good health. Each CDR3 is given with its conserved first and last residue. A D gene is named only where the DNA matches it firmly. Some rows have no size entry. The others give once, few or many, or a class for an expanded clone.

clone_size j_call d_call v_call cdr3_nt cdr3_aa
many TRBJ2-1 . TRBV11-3 TGTGCCAGCAGGGGGGGTAACAATGAGCAGTTCTTC CASRGGNNEQFF
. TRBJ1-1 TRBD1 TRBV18 TGTGCCAGCTCATCAACTCAGCCGGGCCAGGGGGAATCTTTCTTT CASSSTQPGQGESFF
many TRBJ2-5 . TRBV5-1 TGCGCCAGCAGCTTGTATTGGACCGAGACCCAGTACTTC CASSLYWTETQYF
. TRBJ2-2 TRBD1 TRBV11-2 TGTGCCAGCAGCCCGGACAGGGGGTATACCGGGGATCTGTTTTTT CASSPDRGYTGDLFF
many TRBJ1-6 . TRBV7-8 TGTGCCAGCACCAGATCACGGGGACCCGGGCGTTCACCCCTCCACTTT CASTRSRGPGRSPLHF
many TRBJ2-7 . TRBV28 TGTGCCAGCAGTTTGCGAGGGGTCGAGCAGTACTTC CASSLRGVEQYF
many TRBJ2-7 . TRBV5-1 TGCGCCAGCAGCTTCGGACAGTACGAGCAGTACTTC CASSFGQYEQYF
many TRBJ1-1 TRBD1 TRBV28 TGTGCCAGCAGTGGACCGGGACAGGGGAAGGGGACTGAAGCTTTCTTT CASSGPGQGKGTEAFF
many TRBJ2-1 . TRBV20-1 TGCAGTGCTCGACCGAGGGACACCCGTAACTACAATGAGCAGTTCTTC CSARPRDTRNYNEQFF
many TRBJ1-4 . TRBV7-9 TGTGCCAGCAGCTTCCTCCTAGGAACTAATGAAAAACTGTTTTTT CASSFLLGTNEKLFF
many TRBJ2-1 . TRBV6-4 TGTGCCAGCAGTCCGGGGGGACAGGTTAATGAGCAGTTCTTC CASSPGGQVNEQFF
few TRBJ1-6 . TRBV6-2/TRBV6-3 TGTGCCAGCAGTTACTCAGGACGGGGACTAAACTCCTATAATTCACCCCTCCACTTT CASSYSGRGLNSYNSPLHF
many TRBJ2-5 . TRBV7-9 TGTGCCAGCAGCTCCCGGGGAGATCCGAGGGAGACCCAGTACTTC CASSSRGDPRETQYF
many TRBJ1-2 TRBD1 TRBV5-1 TGCGCCAGCAGCTATGGACAGGGGCGGGATGGCTACACCTTC CASSYGQGRDGYTF
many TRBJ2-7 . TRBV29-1 TGCAGCGGCGGTGAAGGAAGGGAGCAGTACTTC CSGGEGREQYF
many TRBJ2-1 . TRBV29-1 TGCAGCGTTGAAGGGCTTTCCCAAGGCGAGCAGTTCTTC CSVEGLSQGEQFF
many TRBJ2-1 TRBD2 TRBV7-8 TGTGCCAGCAGCTTTTTGCGGGAGGGCCGCAATGAGCAGTTCTTC CASSFLREGRNEQFF
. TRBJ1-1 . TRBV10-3 TGTGCCATCAGTGAGCAGGGCCTATCGAACACTGAAGCTCCCTTT CAISEQGLSNTEAPF
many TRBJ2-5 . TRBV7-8 TGTGCCAGCAGCACTAGGGGGTCCGGGGGCCGGGAGACCCAGTACTTC CASSTRGSGGRETQYF
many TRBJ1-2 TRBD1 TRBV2 TGTGCCAGCAGTGGGACAGGGGGCTATGGCTACACCTTC CASSGTGGYGYTF
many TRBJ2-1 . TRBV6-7 TGTGCCAGCGCCGGGACAGAGGACTATGTGGAGCAGTTCTTC CASAGTEDYVEQFF
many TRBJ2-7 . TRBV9 TGTGCCAGCAGCGGCGGACGTAGCTACGAGGAGCAGTACTTC CASSGGRSYEEQYF
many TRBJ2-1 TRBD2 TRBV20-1 TGCAGTGCCCCGGCCCTAGCGGGGTCCTACAATGAGCAGTTCTTC CSAPALAGSYNEQFF
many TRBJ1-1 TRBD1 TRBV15 TGTGCCACCAGCAGGGACAGGGTGAACACTGAAGCTTTCTTT CATSRDRVNTEAFF
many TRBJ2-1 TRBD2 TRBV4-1 TGCGCCAGTACTAGCGGGGGATCCTACAATGAGCAGTTCTTC CASTSGGSYNEQFF
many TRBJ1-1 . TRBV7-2 TGTGCCAGCAGCTTAGCAGGGAGGGAGACTTTCTTT CASSLAGRETFF
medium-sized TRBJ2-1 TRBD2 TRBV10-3 TGTGCCATCATCCTTAGCGGGAGTGGACATGAGCAGTTCTTC CAIILSGSGHEQFF
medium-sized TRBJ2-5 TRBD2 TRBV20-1 TGCAGTGCTAGAGATGGAGAGACTAGCGGCCGTAGGACCCAGTACTTC CSARDGETSGRRTQYF
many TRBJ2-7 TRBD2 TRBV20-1 TGCAGTGCTAGAAAGCCCTTAGTACCTGGCGGGAGTTCCTACGAGCAGTACTTC CSARKPLVPGGSSYEQYF
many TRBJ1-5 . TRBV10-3 TGTGCCATCAGTGGAACCGGGACGGAATTTAATCAGCCCCAGCATTTT CAISGTGTEFNQPQHF
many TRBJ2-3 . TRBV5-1 TGCGCCAGCAGCTCAAATCCCGGGACAAGGCGCACAGATACGCAGTATTTT CASSSNPGTRRTDTQYF
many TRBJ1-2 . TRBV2 TGTGCCAGCAGTGAATCGCGGGGAGGAAATGGCTACACCTTC CASSESRGGNGYTF
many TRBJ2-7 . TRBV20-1 TGCAGTGCTAGAGCATCGGACGAGCAGTACTTC CSARASDEQYF
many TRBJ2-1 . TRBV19 TGTGCCAGTAGCCTTGGCTACGAGCAGTTCTTC CASSLGYEQFF
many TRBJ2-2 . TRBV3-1 TGTGCCAGCTCTAGCCGGGGTTTCCCCGGGGAGCTGTTTTTT CASSSRGFPGELFF
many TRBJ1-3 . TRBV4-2 TGTGCCAGCAGCCAAGGGAGGGGGTCTGGAAACACCATATATTTT CASSQGRGSGNTIYF
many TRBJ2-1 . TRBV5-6 TGTGCCAGCCTCGGAGCCTCCAGCTCCTACAATGAGCAGTTCTTC CASLGASSSYNEQFF
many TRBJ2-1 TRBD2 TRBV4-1 TGCGCCAGCAGCCAGGCCGGACTAGTAGGTGAGCAGTTCTTC CASSQAGLVGEQFF
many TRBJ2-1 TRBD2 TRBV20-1 TGCAGTGCTAGATCCCGACTAGCCCAAGGGAGGTACAATGAGCAGTTCTTC CSARSRLAQGRYNEQFF
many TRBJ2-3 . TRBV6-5 TGTGCCAGCAGTTACTCGGGCGCTCTGGTTAGCACAGATACGCAGTATTTT CASSYSGALVSTDTQYF
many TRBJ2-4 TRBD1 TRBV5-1 TGCGCCAGCAGCGGCGGGACAGGGGGTTATGACATTCAGTACTTC CASSGGTGGYDIQYF
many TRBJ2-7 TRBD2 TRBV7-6 TGTGCCAGCAGCTTAGGGCGGGAGAGTTCCGAGCAGTACTTC CASSLGRESSEQYF
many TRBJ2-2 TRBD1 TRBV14 TGTGCCAGCAGCCAAGAGATCACAGGGGACGGGGAGCTGTTTTTT CASSQEITGDGELFF
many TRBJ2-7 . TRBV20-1 TGCAGTGCTAGATACCGGGGCGGGAACTCCTACGAGCAGTACTTC CSARYRGGNSYEQYF
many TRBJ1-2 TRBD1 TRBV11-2 TGTGCCAGCAGCGACGGGACAGGGTATGGCTACACCTTC CASSDGTGYGYTF
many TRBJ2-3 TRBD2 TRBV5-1 TGCGCCAGCAGCTGGACTAGCGGGGTATACGGAAGGGATACGCAGTATTTT CASSWTSGVYGRDTQYF
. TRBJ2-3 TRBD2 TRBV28 TGTGCCAACCCCCTTGTCGGGGGGTCCCCAGATACGCAGTATTTT CANPLVGGSPDTQYF
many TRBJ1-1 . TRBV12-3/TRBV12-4 TGTGCCAGCAGTTTAGGAGGGTGGGACACTGAAGCTTTCTTT CASSLGGWDTEAFF
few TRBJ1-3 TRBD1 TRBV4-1 TGCGCCAGCAGCCCCGCAAACAGGGGAAACGCAAACACCATATATTTT CASSPANRGNANTIYF
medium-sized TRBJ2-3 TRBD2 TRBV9 TGTGCCAGCAGCGTAGCGGGACTAGCGGGGGACACAGATACGCAGTATTTT CASSVAGLAGDTDTQYF
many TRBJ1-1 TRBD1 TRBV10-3 TGTGCCATCAGTGAGATTGGACAGGGGAAAGCTTTCTTT CAISEIGQGKAFF
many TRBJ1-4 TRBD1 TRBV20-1 TGCAGTGCTTCGGACAGGGGGTACACTAATGAAAAACTGTTTTTT CSASDRGYTNEKLFF
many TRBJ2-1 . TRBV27 TGTGCCAGCAGTAGCAGGGGTACGGGGGTTGAGCAGTTCTTC CASSSRGTGVEQFF
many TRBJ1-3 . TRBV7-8 TGTGCCAGCAGCTCGGGTGCCTCTGGAAACACCATATATTTT CASSSGASGNTIYF
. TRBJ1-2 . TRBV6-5 TGTGCCAACAGACCCGTAGACAAAGACTATGGCTACACCTTC CANRPVDKDYGYTF
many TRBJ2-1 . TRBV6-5 TGTGCCAGCAGTCTAGACTACAGCTCCTACAATGAGCAGTTCTTC CASSLDYSSYNEQFF
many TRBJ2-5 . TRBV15 TGTGCCACCAGTTACCCGCAGACGGGGGCAGGGGAGACCCAGTACTTC CATSYPQTGAGETQYF
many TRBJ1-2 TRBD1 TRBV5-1 TGCGCCAGCAGCTTGGGGGGACAGATTAACTATGGCTACACCTTC CASSLGGQINYGYTF
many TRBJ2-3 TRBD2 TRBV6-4 TGTGCCAGCAGTGAGACTAGCGGGGGGGCAGATACGCAGTATTTT CASSETSGGADTQYF
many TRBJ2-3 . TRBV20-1 TGCAGTGCCAGACCCCAGGGGATCGATACGCAGTATTTT CSARPQGIDTQYF